The following is a T cell receptor (beta chain) sequence with its context. Its target is unknown. Study conclusions and caveats: Tumor memory CD4+ T cell TCR gene usage clustered with blood and lymph node memory CD4+ cells and lymph node naive CD4+ cells. Greatest tumor Treg TCR overlap was with tumor naive CD4+ cells.

Semi-nested PCR with Nested Universal Primer A followed constant-region reverse priming of full-length variable regions. TCRdb re-called the 5' RACE reads through MiXCR, storing one row per CDR3 protein. The repertoire holds tens of thousands of distinct CDR3 sequences, around a fifth seen once, with over 2.5% in the top ten. Memory CD4+ cells were defined as CD4+CD45RO+CD25-. Looked up from germline, CDR1 is DFQATT and CDR2 is SNEGSKA (reference sequence). V lost 0 bases and J lost 0; bases outside the gene matches: 9. The CDR3 spans 18 residues. Input material: memory CD4+ T cells sorted from a lymph node. Subset specified: memory CD4+ T cells, CD4+CD45RO+CD25-. The chain carries TRBV20-1 and TRBJ1-1; 11 bases fit TRBD1. The TCR comes from a female donor with breast cancer. The DNA for the CDR3 is TGCAGTGCTAGAGATTTTCGAGGGACAGGGGGTATGAACACTGAAGCTTTCTTT. Amino acids: CSARDFRGTGGMNTEAFF.